This record covers a single T cell receptor (beta chain). These data are taken from a study of T cell changes during pregnancy in multiple sclerosis. This CDR3 spans 14 amino acids. Germline CDR1 reads SGHRS; CDR2 reads YFSETQ. V dropped 0 bases and J dropped 3 bases, with 6 bases sitting between them. Generated by immunoSEQ multiplex PCR, the TCRdb table keeps only in-frame clones and is missing some. The sample holds roughly 100,000 clones; roughly 92% are singletons and the top ten take around 0.92%. This clonotype was sampled from a female donor with multiple sclerosis, enrolled in a pregnancy study. This rearrangement joins TRBV5-1 to TRBJ2-2; TRBD2 is a possible D gene (6 bases). This specimen consisted of peripheral blood, obtained after pregnancy. The CDR3 loop reads CASSLGGDTGELFF. CDR3 nucleotides: TGCGCCAGCAGCTTGGGCGGGGACACCGGGGAGCTGTTTTTT.